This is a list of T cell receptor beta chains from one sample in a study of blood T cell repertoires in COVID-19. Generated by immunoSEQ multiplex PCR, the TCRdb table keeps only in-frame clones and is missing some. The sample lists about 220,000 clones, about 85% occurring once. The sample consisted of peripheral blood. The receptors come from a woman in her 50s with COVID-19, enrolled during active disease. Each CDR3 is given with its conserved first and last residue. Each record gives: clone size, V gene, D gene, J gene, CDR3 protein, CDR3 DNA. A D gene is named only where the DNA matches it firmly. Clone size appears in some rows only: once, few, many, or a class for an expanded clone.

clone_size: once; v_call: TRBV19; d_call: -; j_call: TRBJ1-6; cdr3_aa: CASSPGGIGYNSPLHF; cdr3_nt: TGTGCCAGTAGTCCTGGGGGGATAGGATATAATTCACCCCTCCACTTT
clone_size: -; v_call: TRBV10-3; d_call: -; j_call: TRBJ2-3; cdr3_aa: CAISDGDTQYF; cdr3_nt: TGTGCCATCAGTGACGGAGATACGCAGTATTTT
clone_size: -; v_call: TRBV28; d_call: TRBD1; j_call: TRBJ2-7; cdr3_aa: CASSLSSRDRGYEQYF; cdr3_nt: TGTGCCAGCAGTTTATCAAGTCGGGACAGGGGGTACGAGCAGTACTTC
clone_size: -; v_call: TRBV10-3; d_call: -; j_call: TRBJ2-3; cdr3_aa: CAISEPDSKQYF; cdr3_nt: TGTGCCATCAGTGAGCCGGACTCAAAGCAGTATTTT
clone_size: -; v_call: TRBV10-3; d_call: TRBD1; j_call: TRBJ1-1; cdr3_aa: CAISQTGSMNTEAFF; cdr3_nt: TGTGCCATCAGCCAGACAGGGTCTATGAACACTGAAGCTTTCTTT
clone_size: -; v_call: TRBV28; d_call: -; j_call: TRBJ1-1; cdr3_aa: CASTPGGRLSFF; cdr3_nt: TGTGCCAGCACCCCTGGGGGGAGATTGTCTTTCTTT
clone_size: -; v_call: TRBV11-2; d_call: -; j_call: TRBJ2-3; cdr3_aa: CASSLSSRYTDTQYF; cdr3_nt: TGTGCCAGCAGCTTATCTAGCAGGTACACAGATACGCAGTATTTT
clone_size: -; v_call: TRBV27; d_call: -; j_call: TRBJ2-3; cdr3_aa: CASMSNTDTQYF; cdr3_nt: TGTGCCAGCATGTCTAATACAGATACGCAGTATTTT
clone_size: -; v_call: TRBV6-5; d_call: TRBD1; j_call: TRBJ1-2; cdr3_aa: CASRRADRDYGYTF; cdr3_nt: TGTGCCAGCAGGAGGGCGGACAGGGACTATGGCTACACCTTC
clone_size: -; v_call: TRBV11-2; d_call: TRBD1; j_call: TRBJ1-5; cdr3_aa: CASSQDRGHQPQHF; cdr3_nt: TGTGCCAGCAGCCAAGACAGGGGGCATCAGCCCCAGCATTTT
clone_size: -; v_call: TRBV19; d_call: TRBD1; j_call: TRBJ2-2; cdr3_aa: CASSIVGTGDTGELFF; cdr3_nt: TGTGCCAGTAGTATAGTCGGGACAGGGGATACCGGGGAGCTGTTTTTT
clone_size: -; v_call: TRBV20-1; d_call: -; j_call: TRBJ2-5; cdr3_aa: CSAPGGETQYF; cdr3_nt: TGCAGTGCCCCCGGGGGAGAGACCCAGTACTTC
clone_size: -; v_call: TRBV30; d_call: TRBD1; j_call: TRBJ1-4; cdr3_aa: CAWGQGPNEKLFF; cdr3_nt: TGTGCCTGGGGACAGGGACCTAATGAAAAACTGTTTTTT
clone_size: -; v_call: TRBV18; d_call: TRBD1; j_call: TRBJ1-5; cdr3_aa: CASSPGTGVQPQHF; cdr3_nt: TGTGCCAGCTCACCAGGGACAGGGGTTCAGCCCCAGCATTTT
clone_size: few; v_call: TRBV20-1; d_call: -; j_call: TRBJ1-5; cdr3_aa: CSASEHHPNQPQHF; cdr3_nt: TGCAGTGCTAGTGAACACCACCCCAATCAGCCCCAGCATTTT
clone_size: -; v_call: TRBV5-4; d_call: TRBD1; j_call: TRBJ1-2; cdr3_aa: CASTLGTGAKGYTF; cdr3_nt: TGTGCCAGCACCTTGGGGACAGGTGCTAAGGGCTACACCTTC
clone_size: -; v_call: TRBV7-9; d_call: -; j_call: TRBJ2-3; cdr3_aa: CASSLMLGTDTQYF; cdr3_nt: TGTGCCAGCAGCTTAATGCTAGGCACAGATACGCAGTATTTT
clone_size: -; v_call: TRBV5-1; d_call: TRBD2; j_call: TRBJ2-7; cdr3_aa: CASSLSGGAYEQYF; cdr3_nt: TGCGCCAGCAGCTTGAGCGGGGGGGCCTACGAGCAGTACTTC
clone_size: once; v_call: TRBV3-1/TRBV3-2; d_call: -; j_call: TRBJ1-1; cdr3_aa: CASSQGAGEAFF; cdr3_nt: TGTGCCAGCAGCCAGGGGGCGGGTGAAGCTTTCTTT
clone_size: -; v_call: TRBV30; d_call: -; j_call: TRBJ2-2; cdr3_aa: CAWSPGRELFF; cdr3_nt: TGTGCCTGGAGCCCAGGGAGGGAGCTGTTTTTT
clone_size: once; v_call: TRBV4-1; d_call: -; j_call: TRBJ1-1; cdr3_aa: CASSQLGGRNTEAFF; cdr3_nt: TGCGCCAGCAGCCAATTGGGGGGGAGGAACACTGAAGCTTTCTTT
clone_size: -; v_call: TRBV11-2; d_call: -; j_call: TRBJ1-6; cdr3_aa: CASSLVSDRYSPLHF; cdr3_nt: TGTGCCAGCAGCTTAGTGTCAGACAGATATTCACCCCTCCACTTT
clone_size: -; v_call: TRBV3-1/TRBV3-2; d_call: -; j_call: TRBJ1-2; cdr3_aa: CASSHPGRQNGYTF; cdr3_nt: TGTGCCAGCAGCCACCCCGGGAGACAAAATGGCTACACCTTC
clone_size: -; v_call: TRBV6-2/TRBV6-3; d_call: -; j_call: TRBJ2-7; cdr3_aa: CASSYGGLNEQYF; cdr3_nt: TGTGCCAGCAGTTACGGGGGCCTGAACGAGCAGTACTTC
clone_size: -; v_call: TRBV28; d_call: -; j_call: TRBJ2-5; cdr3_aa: CASSRGGRTLRETQYF; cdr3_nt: TGTGCCAGCAGCCGAGGGGGAAGGACTCTTAGAGAGACCCAGTACTTC
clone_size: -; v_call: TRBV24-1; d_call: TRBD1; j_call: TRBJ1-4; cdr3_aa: CATSERTGEKLFF; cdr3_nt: TGTGCCACCAGTGAACGGACAGGTGAAAAACTGTTTTTT
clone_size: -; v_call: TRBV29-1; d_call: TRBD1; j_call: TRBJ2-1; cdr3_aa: CSVAGGRADRDSYNEQFF; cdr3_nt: TGCAGCGTTGCAGGGGGCAGAGCAGATAGGGACTCCTACAATGAGCAGTTCTTC
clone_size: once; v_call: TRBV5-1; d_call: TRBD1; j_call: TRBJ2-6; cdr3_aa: CASSPGTVWTSSYSYVLTF; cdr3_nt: TGCGCCAGCAGCCCGGGGACAGTCTGGACAAGCTCTTATTCGTACGTCCTGACTTTC
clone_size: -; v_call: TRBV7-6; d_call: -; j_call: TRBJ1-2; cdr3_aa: CASSGVAENGYTF; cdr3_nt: TGTGCCAGCAGCGGGGTAGCGGAAAATGGCTACACCTTC
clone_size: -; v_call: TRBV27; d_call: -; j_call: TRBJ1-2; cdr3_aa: CASSLSPAGGYTF; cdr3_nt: TGTGCCAGCAGTTTATCTCCCGCGGGAGGCTACACCTTC
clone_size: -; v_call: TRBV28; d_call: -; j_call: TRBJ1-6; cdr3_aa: CASSPGLRNSPLHF; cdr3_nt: TGTGCCAGCAGCCCGGGTTTAAGGAATTCACCCCTCCACTTT
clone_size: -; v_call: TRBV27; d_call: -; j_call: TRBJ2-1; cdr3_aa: CASSFREYYNEQFF; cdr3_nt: TGTGCCAGCAGTTTCCGGGAATACTACAATGAGCAGTTCTTC
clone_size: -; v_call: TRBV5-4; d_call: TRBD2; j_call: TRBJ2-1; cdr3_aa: CASSPGLYNEQFF; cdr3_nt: TGTGCCAGCAGCCCGGGACTATACAATGAGCAGTTCTTC
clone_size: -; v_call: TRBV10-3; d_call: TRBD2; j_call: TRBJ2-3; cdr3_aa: CAISVAGKPDTQYF; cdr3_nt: TGTGCCATCAGTGTAGCGGGGAAGCCAGATACGCAGTATTTT
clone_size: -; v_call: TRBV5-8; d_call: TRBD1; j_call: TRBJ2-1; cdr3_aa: CASSLGTVSFNEQFF; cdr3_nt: TGTGCCAGCAGCCTCGGGACAGTTTCGTTCAATGAGCAGTTCTTC
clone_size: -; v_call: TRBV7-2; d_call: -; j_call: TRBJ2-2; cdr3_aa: CASSLVGSDYTGELFF; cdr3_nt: TGTGCCAGCAGCTTAGTGGGTAGCGACTACACCGGGGAGCTGTTTTTT
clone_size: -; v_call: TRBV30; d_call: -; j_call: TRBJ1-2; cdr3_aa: CAWSVAGGAYGYTF; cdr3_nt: TGTGCCTGGAGTGTTGCGGGGGGCGCCTATGGCTACACCTTC
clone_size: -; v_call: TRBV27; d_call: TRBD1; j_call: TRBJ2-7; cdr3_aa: CASSFQPTGGDEQYF; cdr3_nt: TGTGCCAGCAGTTTCCAACCGACAGGGGGGGACGAGCAGTACTTC
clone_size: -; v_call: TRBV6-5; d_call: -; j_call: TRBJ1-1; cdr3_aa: CASSLRVSGVGTEAFF; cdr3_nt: TGTGCCAGCAGTTTGAGGGTATCGGGCGTCGGGACTGAAGCTTTCTTT
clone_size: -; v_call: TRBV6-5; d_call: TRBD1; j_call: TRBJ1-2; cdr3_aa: CATQRDRGNGYTF; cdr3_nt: TGTGCCACACAAAGGGACAGGGGGAATGGCTACACCTTC
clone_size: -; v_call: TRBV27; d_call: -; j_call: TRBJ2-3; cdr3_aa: CATTAQGDTQYF; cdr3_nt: TGTGCCACAACCGCACAGGGAGATACGCAGTATTTT
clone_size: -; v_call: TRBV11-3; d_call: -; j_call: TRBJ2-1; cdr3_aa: CASSLGVASEQFF; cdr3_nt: TGTGCCAGCAGCTTAGGTGTAGCTAGTGAGCAGTTCTTC
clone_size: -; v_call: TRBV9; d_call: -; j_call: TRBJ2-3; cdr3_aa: CASSVAQGQGTDTQYF; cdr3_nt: TGTGCCAGCAGCGTAGCCCAGGGCCAGGGGACAGATACGCAGTATTTT
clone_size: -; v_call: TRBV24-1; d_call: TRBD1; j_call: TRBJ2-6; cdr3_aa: CATSEPGGSGANVLTF; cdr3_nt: TGTGCCACCAGTGAGCCAGGGGGCTCTGGGGCCAACGTCCTGACTTTC
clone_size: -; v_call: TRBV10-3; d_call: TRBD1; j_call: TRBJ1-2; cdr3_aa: CAISNTGAATANYGYTF; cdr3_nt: TGTGCCATCAGTAATACAGGGGCCGCTACTGCTAACTATGGCTACACCTTC
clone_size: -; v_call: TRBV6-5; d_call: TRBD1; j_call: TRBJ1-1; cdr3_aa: CASSRTGSNTEAFF; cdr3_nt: TGTGCCAGCAGTCGGACAGGTTCGAACACTGAAGCTTTCTTT
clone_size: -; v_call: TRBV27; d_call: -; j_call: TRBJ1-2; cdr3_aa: CASSGDRSGGGYTF; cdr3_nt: TGTGCCAGCAGTGGAGACCGTTCGGGAGGTGGCTACACCTTC
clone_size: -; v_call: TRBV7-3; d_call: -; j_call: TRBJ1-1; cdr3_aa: CASSHAGRGTEAFF; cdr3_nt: TGTGCCAGCAGCCACGCAGGGCGGGGCACTGAAGCTTTCTTT
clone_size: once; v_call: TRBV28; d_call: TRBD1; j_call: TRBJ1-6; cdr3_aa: CASSLRRGRAIAGTAYNSPLHF; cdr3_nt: TGTGCCAGCAGTTTAAGGCGGGGAAGGGCTATTGCAGGGACAGCCTATAATTCACCCCTCCACTTT
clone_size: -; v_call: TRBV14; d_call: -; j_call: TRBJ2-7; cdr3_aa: CASSLRLPFSYEQYF; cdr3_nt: TGTGCCAGCAGCCTCCGACTGCCTTTCTCCTACGAGCAGTACTTC
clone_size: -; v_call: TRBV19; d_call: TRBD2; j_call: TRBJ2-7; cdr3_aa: CASGIAGAYEQYF; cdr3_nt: TGTGCCAGTGGAATAGCGGGGGCCTACGAGCAGTACTTC